This T cell receptor beta chain is drawn from a study of shared clonotypes between healthy human individuals. Memory CD4+ cells were the fraction left after CD45RA+ naive selection. The assay was immunoSEQ multiplex PCR, and TCRdb's table has in-frame clones only and misses some. The sample shows about 600,000 clones, almost 97% of them seen only once. V lost 5 bases to trimming and J lost 1 base; unmatched junction nucleotides: 1. The CDR3 has 14 residues. The germline V gene has CDR1 MNHNY and CDR2 SVGAGI (reference sequence). This receptor was identified in a woman aged 30 to 39 in good health. Sequenced sample: naive CD4+ T cells sorted from blood. Described subset: CD45RA+ positively selected. The chain carries TRBV6-6 and TRBJ1-5; 8 nucleotides line up with TRBD1. CDR3 nucleotide sequence: TGTGCCAGCAGTGGACAGGGAAGCAATCAGCCCCAGCATTTT. It specifies CASSGQGSNQPQHF.